The sequence of this TCR beta chain was determined in a study of blood T cell repertoires in COVID-19. Clones were sequenced by immunoSEQ multiplex PCR, and TCRdb holds only the in-frame ones, with some missing. The sample carries some 83,000 clones, around 90% recorded once. The sequencing input was peripheral blood. The receptor's source is an elderly man with active or convalescent COVID-19.

The CDR3 DNA follows: TGTGCCAGCAGGCTGGGGGCTAAAGATACGCAGTATTTT. This encodes CASRLGAKDTQYF. This chain links TRBV6-6 with TRBJ2-3; D is possibly TRBD1 (6 bases). Trimming removed 6 bases at V and 5 bases at J, with 12 bases between. The CDR3 loop spans 13 amino acids. Germline V gene data show CDR1 as MNHNY and CDR2 as SVGAGI (reference sequence).